What follows are 21 T cell receptor beta chains derived from one specimen sequenced in a study of cytomegalovirus exposure and HLA in healthy donors. The PCR made use of 60 Vbeta and 13 Jbeta primers. TCRdb keeps only in-frame clones here, not all; method: immunoSEQ multiplex PCR. The sample holds about 89,000 clones, roughly 84% seen once. Sequencing used PBMCs. These receptors were obtained from a young man in good health and CMV-seronegative.

This chain links TRBV6-5 with TRBJ2-7, with a possible D match to TRBD1 (5 bases). V was shortened by 5 bases and J by 6 bases, with 11 bases between the two germline ends. The CDR3 sequence is 12 residues long. From germline, CDR1 is MNHEY and CDR2 SVGAGI. CDR3 coding DNA: TGTGCCAGCAGTACTCAGGGTTTCGAGCAGTACTTC. Translated: CASSTQGFEQYF.

This chain connects TRBV2 to TRBJ1-6, with 7 bases lining up with TRBD1. The CDR3 spans 17 residues. With V trimmed by 5 bases and J by 10 bases, 17 bases remained unmatched. The germline gives CDR1 SNHLY, CDR2 FYNNEI. The CDR3 DNA follows: TGTGCCAGCAGTCCAGAGGCCCCGACAGGGATAGGGTCACCCCTCCACTTT. Its translation is CASSPEAPTGIGSPLHF.

This clone was counted only a few times. The V gene is TRBV5-1, the J gene TRBJ1-1; 8 bases are a match to TRBD1. CDR3 length: 15 amino acids. CDR1 and CDR2 from the germline V gene are SGHRS and YFSETQ. With 0 bases clipped from V and 4 bases from J, the junction kept 5 bases outside the gene matches. CDR3 coding DNA: TGCGCCAGCAGCTTGGAGGGACAGGCGTTCACTGAAGCTTTCTTT. Translated: CASSLEGQAFTEAFF. Looking up the rest from reference TRBV5-1 and TRBJ1-1 gives the full variable domain: KAGVTQTPRYLIKTRGQQVTLSCSPISGHRSVSWYQQTPGQGLQFLFEYFSETQRNKGNFPGRFSGRQFSNSRSEMNVSTLELGDSALYLCASSLEGQAFTEAFFGQGTRLTVV.

The J gene is TRBJ1-1, the V gene TRBV5-1; 7 bases match TRBD1. The CDR3 sequence is 13 residues long. CDR1 SGHRS and CDR2 YFSETQ come from the germline V gene. Trimming cost V 2 bases and J 6 bases; bases outside gene matches: 4. The CDR3 DNA follows: TGCGCCAGCAGCTTTCAGGGGGACTCTGAAGCTTTCTTT. This translates into CASSFQGDSEAFF.

The chain links TRBV5-1 to TRBJ2-6; TRBD1 aligns across 7 bases. The junction had 5 bases not matched to a gene; V was cut back by 1 base and J by 4 bases. Looked up from germline, CDR1 is SGHRS and CDR2 is YFSETQ. The CDR3 runs 16 residues. The CDR3 protein is CASSLRQGTGANVLTF. CDR3 DNA: TGCGCCAGCAGCTTGAGACAGGGTACCGGGGCCAACGTCCTGACTTTC. The full variable domain, with the rest looked up from reference TRBV5-1 and TRBJ2-6, is KAGVTQTPRYLIKTRGQQVTLSCSPISGHRSVSWYQQTPGQGLQFLFEYFSETQRNKGNFPGRFSGRQFSNSRSEMNVSTLELGDSALYLCASSLRQGTGANVLTFGAGSRLTVL.

The chain employs TRBV9 and TRBJ2-5; D is perhaps TRBD1 (6 bases). In germline, CDR1 is SGDLS, CDR2 YYNGEE. Trimming took off 0 bases at V and 3 bases at J, with 9 bases between the two ends. This CDR3 is 14 amino acids long. The CDR3 is CASSVEGVEETQYF. The CDR3 DNA sequence: TGTGCCAGCAGCGTAGAGGGGGTGGAAGAGACCCAGTACTTC.

The chain combines TRBV5-8 with TRBJ1-5, with 7 bases matching TRBD1. J gave up 3 bases and V 0 bases, and 6 bases lay outside the gene matches. This CDR3 has 16 amino acids. Germline V gene lookup returns CDR1 SGHTS and CDR2 YDEGEE. The CDR3 DNA reads TGTGCCAGCAGCTTGGCTCAGACAGGGCTCAATCAGCCCCAGCATTTT. This translates into CASSLAQTGLNQPQHF.

The chain carries TRBV5-6 and TRBJ2-2; 7 nucleotides align to TRBD1. CDR3 length: 15 residues. J gave up 6 bases and V 4 bases, and 9 bases lay outside the gene matches. Germline V CDR1 and CDR2: SGHDT, YYEEEE. DNA of the CDR3: TGTGCCAGCAGCCCGCAGACAGGGATCGCCGGGGAGCTGTTTTTT. Residues: CASSPQTGIAGELFF.

This CDR3 is CASSVDSRQPQHF. CDR3 in DNA: TGTGCCAGCAGTGTGGACAGCCGTCAGCCCCAGCATTTT. The chain links TRBV2 to TRBJ1-5; possible D gene TRBD1, 6 bases. V was pared by 4 bases and J by 6 bases, with 10 bases between. This CDR3 contains 13 residues. Per germline, CDR1 SNHLY and CDR2 FYNNEI.

As concerns this clone: This CDR3 is also generated by other DNA sequences in the sample. The rearrangement links TRBV7-8 to TRBJ1-4; 7 bases line up with TRBD1. With V trimmed by 6 bases and J by 3 bases, 4 bases remained unmatched. The germline gives CDR1 SGHVS, CDR2 FQNEAQ. There are 14 residues in the CDR3. The DNA for the CDR3 is TGTGCCAGCAGGGGACAGACTGCTAATGAAAAACTGTTTTTT. It specifies CASRGQTANEKLFF.

This chain connects TRBV15 to TRBJ1-1; D gene ambiguous. This CDR3 has 14 amino acids. Germline V gene sequence: CDR1 LNHNV, CDR2 YYDKDF (reference sequence). V was trimmed by 0 bases and J by 6 bases, leaving 11 bases between them. The CDR3 DNA follows: TGTGCCACCAGCAGAGATGGCGGGTACCCTGAAGCTTTCTTT. Residues: CATSRDGGYPEAFF.

The V gene is TRBV2, the J gene TRBJ1-2; no reliable D call. Trimming removed 8 bases from V and 1 base from J, with 14 bases in between. The V gene's germline CDR1 is SNHLY and CDR2 FYNNEI. The CDR3 has 14 residues. The CDR3 here is CASFGRINNYGYTF. The CDR3 coding sequence is TGTGCCAGCTTCGGCAGGATTAATAACTATGGCTACACCTTC.

The V call is TRBV4-1, the J call TRBJ1-5, with D tentatively TRBD1 (5 bases). This CDR3 region has 15 residues. V was trimmed by 1 base and J by 7 bases, leaving 14 bases between them. Germline V CDR1 and CDR2: MGHRA, YSYEKL. This chain's CDR3 is CASSQGQLSGQPQHF. The CDR3 nucleotides are TGCGCCAGCAGCCAAGGACAGTTGAGTGGGCAGCCCCAGCATTTT.

The V call is TRBV29-1, the J call TRBJ1-2; perhaps TRBD1 as D (5 bases). This CDR3 is built from 12 residues. Trimming left V 3 bases short and J 3 bases short, with 8 bases between. Germline V lookup: CDR1 SQVTM, CDR2 ANQGSEA. The CDR3 protein is CSVEARDYGYTF. DNA of the CDR3: TGCAGCGTTGAGGCCAGGGACTATGGCTACACCTTC. The variable domain in full, with the rest retrieved from reference TRBV29-1 and TRBJ1-2, is SAVISQKPSRDICQRGTSLTIQCQVDSQVTMMFWYRQQPGQSLTLIATANQGSEATYESGFVIDKFPISRPNLTFSTLTVSNMSPEDSSIYLCSVEARDYGYTFGSGTRLTVV.

The chain uses TRBV7-9 and TRBJ1-4; perhaps TRBD1 as D (5 bases). This CDR3 spans 15 amino acids. V was pared by 2 bases and J by 4 bases, with 11 bases between. The germline CDR1 and CDR2 sequences are SEHNR and FQNEAQ (reference sequence). The DNA for the CDR3 is TGTGCCAGCAGCTTATCGGCAGGGTATAATGAAAAACTGTTTTTT. Its translation: CASSLSAGYNEKLFF.

This chain uses TRBV6-1 with TRBJ2-2, with 10 bases matching TRBD1. This CDR3 is built from 15 residues. CDR1 MNHNS and CDR2 SASEGT come from the germline V gene. V shed 8 bases, J shed 4 bases, and the junction held 7 bases outside the gene matches. In DNA, the CDR3 is TGTGCCAGCGGACAGGGGGGATTGGGCACCGGGGAGCTGTTTTTT. It encodes CASGQGGLGTGELFF.

In this sample, this clone turned up a few times. DNA of the CDR3: TGCGCCAGCAGCCTCCAGGGGGGACAGACCCAGTACTTC. Translation: CASSLQGGQTQYF. J is TRBJ2-5 and V is TRBV4-3, with TRBD1 as a possible D gene (7 bases). The germline V and J ends were trimmed by 4 bases and 6 bases, with 12 bases remaining between them. Looked up from germline, CDR1 is LGHNA and CDR2 is YSLEER. This CDR3 is built from 13 residues.

The chain recombines TRBV28 with TRBJ1-4, with D perhaps TRBD1 (6 bases). This CDR3 is 15 amino acids long. Trimming took 5 bases from V and 9 from J, leaving 19 bases between them. Germline V CDR1 and CDR2: MDHEN, SYDVKM. In DNA, the CDR3 is TGTGCCAGCAGTCCAGAACAGGGAGTAGGGAAAAAACTGTTTTTT. It yields the protein CASSPEQGVGKKLFF.

This clone was detected only a few times. The chain combines TRBV2 with TRBJ1-1; the D is unclear. Germline CDR1 reads SNHLY; CDR2 reads FYNNEI. The V end was cut by 7 bases, the J end by 6 bases, with 9 bases between. This CDR3 region has 11 residues. CDR3 in amino acids: CASNSLPEAFF. In DNA, the CDR3 is TGTGCCAGCAATTCACTACCTGAAGCTTTCTTT.

The genes are TRBV5-6 and TRBJ1-2; 10 nucleotides align to TRBD1. The ends lost 5 bases at V and 0 bases at J; junction bases unmatched: 16. Germline V gene sequence: CDR1 SGHDT, CDR2 YYEEEE. CDR3 length equals 19 residues. Here the CDR3 reads CASRYQRQGATLANYGYTF. The CDR3, as DNA: TGTGCCAGCAGATATCAAAGACAGGGGGCCACCTTAGCTAACTATGGCTACACCTTC.

This clone was seen more than once but under ten times. The CDR3, as DNA: TGTGCCAGCAGCATTAGTCTAGTATATGATTCACCCCTCCACTTT. Translated: CASSISLVYDSPLHF. The rearrangement uses TRBV9 and TRBJ1-6; unclear D gene. The germline gives CDR1 SGDLS, CDR2 YYNGEE. V lost 4 bases and J 8 bases, leaving 16 bases between the germline ends. The length of the CDR3 is 15 residues.